Sequencing of this TCR beta chain was carried out in a study of graft-versus-host responses after intestinal transplantation. Study summary: Recipients underwent multivisceral, liver-intestinal, or isolated intestinal transplants.

Assay used: immunoSEQ multiplex PCR; TCRdb lists only in-frame clones, some missing. The sample includes roughly 120,000 clones, 95% of them seen just once. As to this clone: As yet, its antigen is unknown.

The CDR3 loop spans 15 amino acids. Germline loops: CDR1 MNHEY, CDR2 SMNVEV (reference sequence). V was trimmed by 0 bases and J by 0 bases, leaving 6 bases between them. The material was unstimulated CD8+ T cells sorted from spleen or lymph node cells, obtained before intestinal transplant. The receptor's source is a human donor who received an intestinal transplant. The genes are TRBV27 and TRBJ2-1, with a possible D match to TRBD2 (5 bases). CDR3 sequence: CASSLSLDSYNEQFF. DNA of the CDR3: TGTGCCAGCAGTTTATCACTAGACTCCTACAATGAGCAGTTCTTC.